These 16 T cell receptor beta chains were all obtained from the same sample, sequenced in a study of blood T cell repertoires in COVID-19. The method was immunoSEQ multiplex PCR; TCRdb's version includes in-frame clones alone and lacks a portion of them. The sample lists tens of thousands of clones, about nine tenths occurring once. The sequenced sample consisted of peripheral blood. These receptors were taken from a man in his fifties or sixties with acute or convalescent COVID-19.

The gene calls are TRBV30 and TRBJ1-4; 8 positions agree with TRBD1. Germline CDR1 is GTSNPN and CDR2 is SVGIG (reference sequence). This CDR3 spans 17 amino acids. The junction had 7 bases not matched to a gene; V was cut back by 1 base and J by 0 bases. CDR3 region: CAWSDQGALATNEKLFF. CDR3 nucleotide sequence: TGTGCCTGGAGTGACCAGGGGGCGCTTGCAACTAATGAAAAACTGTTTTTT.

This clone was observed once. This chain connects TRBV7-2 to TRBJ2-1, with 7 nucleotides matching TRBD1. This CDR3 spans 14 amino acids. Losses at the gene ends were 5 bases for V and 6 bases for J; bases not matched to a gene: 7. Germline V gene lookup returns CDR1 SGHTA and CDR2 FQGNSA. CDR3 DNA sequence: TGTGCCAGCAGCCTCCGGGCAGGGGGCAATGAGCAGTTCTTC. Residues: CASSLRAGGNEQFF.

The chain couples TRBV4-1 to TRBJ1-1; TRBD1 matches 8 bases. The V segment lost 3 bases and the J segment 0 bases; nucleotides outside the gene matches: 3. The germline gives CDR1 MGHRA, CDR2 YSYEKL. CDR3 size: 15 residues. The CDR3 loop is CASSHPGGLNTEAFF. Here the CDR3 DNA reads TGCGCCAGCAGCCACCCAGGGGGCCTGAACACTGAAGCTTTCTTT.

The rearrangement links TRBV5-1 to TRBJ2-1, with D possibly matching TRBD2 (6 bases). CDR1 and CDR2 from the germline V gene are SGHRS and YFSETQ. V lost 4 bases to trimming and J lost 4 bases, with 12 bases between them. The CDR3 length is 14 residues. In DNA, the CDR3 is TGCGCCAGCAGCGGAGGGGTGAGATACAATGAGCAGTTCTTC. It codes for CASSGGVRYNEQFF. The whole variable domain, filled in from reference TRBV5-1 and TRBJ2-1, reads KAGVTQTPRYLIKTRGQQVTLSCSPISGHRSVSWYQQTPGQGLQFLFEYFSETQRNKGNFPGRFSGRQFSNSRSEMNVSTLELGDSALYLCASSGGVRYNEQFFGPGTRLTVL.

This clone was counted once. The chain has TRBV2 and TRBJ2-6; 9 bases fit TRBD1. Germline assignment: CDR1 SNHLY and CDR2 FYNNEI. The CDR3 runs 18 residues. Unmatched junction bases numbered 12, after V lost 5 bases and J lost 4 bases. In DNA form, the CDR3 reads TGTGCCAGCAGTTGGGGACAGGGCCTTGAACCCGGGGCCAACGTCCTGACTTTC. Its translation is CASSWGQGLEPGANVLTF.

The rearrangement uses TRBV15 and TRBJ1-6, with unresolved D. The germline gives CDR1 LNHNV, CDR2 YYDKDF (reference sequence). This CDR3 contains 14 residues. V was clipped by 0 bases and J by 10 bases, with 10 bases between them. For the CDR3, the DNA is TGTGCCACCAGCAGAGATCCCGGGTTATCACCCCTCCACTTT. Its protein product is CATSRDPGLSPLHF.

The chain has TRBV6-6 and TRBJ2-1, with 13 nucleotides matching TRBD2. Germline-derived CDR1 and CDR2 are MNHNY and SVGAGI (reference sequence). The CDR3 runs 16 residues. J gave up 9 bases and V 5 bases, and 10 bases lay outside the gene matches. In nucleotides, the CDR3 is TGTGCCAGCAGTCGCACTAGCGGGGGGGCCCTTGGTGAGCAGTTCTTC. It codes for CASSRTSGGALGEQFF.

The chain joins TRBV24-1 to TRBJ1-6; D gene unclear. The germline V gene encodes CDR1 KGHDR and CDR2 SFDVKD. The CDR3 is made up of 18 amino acids. Between the trimmed V and J ends, which lost 9 bases and 0 bases, there was a span of 20 bases. CDR3 sequence reads: CATLVYRRESSYNSPLHF. Here the CDR3 DNA reads TGTGCCACCCTCGTATATAGGAGGGAGAGCTCCTATAATTCACCCCTCCACTTT.

The V and J genes are TRBV30 and TRBJ1-6; the D gene is possibly TRBD1 (6 bases). This CDR3 is built from 13 residues. Germline values: CDR1 GTSNPN, CDR2 SVGIG (reference sequence). The V end lost 4 bases, the J end lost 7 bases, and 11 bases lay between the germline ends. The CDR3 here is CAWNPGANSPLHF. The DNA for the CDR3 is TGTGCCTGGAATCCAGGGGCGAATTCACCCCTCCACTTT. The complete variable domain, with remaining parts taken from reference TRBV30 and TRBJ1-6, reads SQTIHQWPATLVQPVGSPLSLECTVEGTSNPNLYWYRQAAGRGLQLLFYSVGIGQISSEVPQNLSASRPQDRQFILSSKKLLLSDSGFYLCAWNPGANSPLHFGNGTRLTVT.

V is TRBV19 and J is TRBJ1-1; TRBD1 is a possible D gene (5 bases). The CDR3 is 12 residues long. CDR1 and CDR2 (germline): LNHDA, SQIVND (reference sequence). V was clipped by 7 bases and J by 5 bases, with 11 bases between them. CDR3 coding DNA: TGTGCCAGTAACGCAGGGCCGACTGAAGCTTTCTTT. Amino acid sequence: CASNAGPTEAFF.

The rearrangement links TRBV7-7 to TRBJ2-1; 9 bases match TRBD2. J was trimmed by 3 bases and V by 4 bases; bases with no gene match: 4. This CDR3 region has 15 residues. Germline CDR1 is SSHAT and CDR2 is FNYEAQ (reference sequence). CDR3 in amino acids: CASSSRLAVYNEQFF. The CDR3 nucleotides read TGTGCCAGCAGCTCCAGACTAGCGGTCTACAATGAGCAGTTCTTC.

The chain couples TRBV7-9 to TRBJ1-5; D remains ambiguous. Germline CDR1 is SEHNR and CDR2 is FQNEAQ (reference sequence). The CDR3 contains 14 residues. V was cut by 2 bases and J by 4 bases, with 9 bases left in between. DNA of the CDR3: TGTGCCAGCAGCTTATTACAGAGTAATCAGCCCCAGCATTTT. This gives the protein CASSLLQSNQPQHF.

This clone was counted only a few times. The chain carries TRBV28 and TRBJ1-5, with 8 positions matching TRBD1. The CDR3 runs 15 residues. J lost 1 base, V lost 7 bases, and 6 bases had no gene match. CDR1 is MDHEN and CDR2 is SYDVKM in the germline V gene. The DNA for the CDR3 is TGTGCCAGCACTCCAGGGGGCTCGAGCAATCAGCCCCAGCATTTT. Encoded protein: CASTPGGSSNQPQHF.

The V and J genes are TRBV15 and TRBJ2-1; 8 nucleotides agree with TRBD2. Germline V gene data show CDR1 as LNHNV and CDR2 as YYDKDF (reference sequence). This CDR3 is 15 amino acids long. The V gene end was trimmed by 2 bases and the J gene end by 3 bases; junction bases not matched to a gene: 3. The CDR3 sequence: CATSRPGLGYNEQFF. For the CDR3, the DNA is TGTGCCACCAGCAGACCGGGACTAGGCTACAATGAGCAGTTCTTC.

The chain couples TRBV4-2 to TRBJ2-7; weak D call: TRBD1 (6 bases). This CDR3 has 16 amino acids. Germline lookup yields CDR1 LGHNA and CDR2 YNFKEQ. V was clipped by 0 bases and J by 2 bases, with 14 bases between them. CDR3 protein: CASSQEPGAAAYEQYF. For the CDR3, the DNA is TGTGCCAGCAGCCAAGAACCAGGGGCCGCCGCCTACGAGCAGTACTTC.

The J gene is TRBJ1-5, the V gene TRBV10-3; TRBD1 aligns across 8 bases. The ends lost 8 bases at V and 5 bases at J; junction bases unmatched: 5. CDR3 length: 13 residues. CDR1 ENHRY and CDR2 SYGVKD come from the germline V gene. This CDR3 reads CAIGRGPDQPQHF. CDR3 bases: TGTGCCATCGGCAGGGGGCCGGATCAGCCCCAGCATTTT.